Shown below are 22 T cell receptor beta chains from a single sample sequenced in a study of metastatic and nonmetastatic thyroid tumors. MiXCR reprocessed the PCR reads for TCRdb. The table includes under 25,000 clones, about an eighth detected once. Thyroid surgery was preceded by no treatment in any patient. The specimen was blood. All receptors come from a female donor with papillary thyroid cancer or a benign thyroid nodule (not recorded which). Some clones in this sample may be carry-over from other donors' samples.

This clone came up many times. The CDR3 DNA follows: TGTGCCAGCAGCTTAGCGGGAGGGTATTACAATGAGCAGTTCTTC. Protein: CASSLAGGYYNEQFF. The rearrangement uses TRBV7-3 and TRBJ2-1, with 9 bases identical to TRBD2. Per the germline V gene, CDR1 is SGHTA and CDR2 is FQGTGA. J lost 4 bases, V lost 2 bases, and 3 bases had no gene match. The CDR3 runs 15 residues.

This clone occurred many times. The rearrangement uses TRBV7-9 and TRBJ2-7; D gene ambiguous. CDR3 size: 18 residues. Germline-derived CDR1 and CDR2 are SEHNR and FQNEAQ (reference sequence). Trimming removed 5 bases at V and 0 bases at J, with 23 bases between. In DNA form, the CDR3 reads TGTGCCAGCAGCGTTAAGGGCTATTTGGGTCCCAACTCCTACGAGCAGTACTTC. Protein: CASSVKGYLGPNSYEQYF.

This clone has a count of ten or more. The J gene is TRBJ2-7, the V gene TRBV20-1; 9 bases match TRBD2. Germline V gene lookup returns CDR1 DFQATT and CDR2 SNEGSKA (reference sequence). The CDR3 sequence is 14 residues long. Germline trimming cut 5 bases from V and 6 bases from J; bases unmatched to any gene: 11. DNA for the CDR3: TGCAGTGCTCCGAAGCGGCTAGCGGGACGCGAGCAGTACTTC. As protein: CSAPKRLAGREQYF.

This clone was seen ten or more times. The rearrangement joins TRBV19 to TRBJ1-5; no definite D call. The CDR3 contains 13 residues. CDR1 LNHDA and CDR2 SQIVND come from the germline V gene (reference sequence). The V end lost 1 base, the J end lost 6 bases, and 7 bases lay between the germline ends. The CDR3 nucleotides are TGTGCCAGTAGTATAGGGGTAGGTCAGCCCCAGCATTTT. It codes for CASSIGVGQPQHF.

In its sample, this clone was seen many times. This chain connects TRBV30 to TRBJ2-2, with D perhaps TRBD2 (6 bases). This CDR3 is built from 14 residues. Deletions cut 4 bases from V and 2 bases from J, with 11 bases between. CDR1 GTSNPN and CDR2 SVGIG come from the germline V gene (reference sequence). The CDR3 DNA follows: TGTGCCTGGATTGACGGGAGCAACACCGGGGAGCTGTTTTTT. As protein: CAWIDGSNTGELFF.

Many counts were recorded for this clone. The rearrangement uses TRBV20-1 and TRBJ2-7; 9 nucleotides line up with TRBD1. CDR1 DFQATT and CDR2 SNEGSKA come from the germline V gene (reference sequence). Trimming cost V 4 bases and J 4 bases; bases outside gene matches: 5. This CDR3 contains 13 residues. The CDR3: CSATGTGQYEQYF. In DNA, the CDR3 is TGCAGTGCTACCGGGACAGGGCAGTACGAGCAGTACTTC.

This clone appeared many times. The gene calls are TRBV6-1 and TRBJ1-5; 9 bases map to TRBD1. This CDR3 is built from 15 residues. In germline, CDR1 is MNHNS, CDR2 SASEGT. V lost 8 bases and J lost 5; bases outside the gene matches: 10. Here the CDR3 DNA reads TGTGCCAGCTACATAACAGGGGGCGTTGATCAGCCCCAGCATTTT. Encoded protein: CASYITGGVDQPQHF.

The CDR3 here is CATTEGEETQYF. CDR3 nucleotides: TGTGCCACTACCGAGGGAGAGGAGACCCAGTACTTC. The V call is TRBV6-2 or TRBV6-3, the J call TRBJ2-5, with D possibly TRBD2 on 5 matching bases. This CDR3 is built from 12 residues. The V end was cut by 10 bases, the J end by 5 bases, with 14 bases between. Germline CDR1 and CDR2: MNHEY and SVGEGT.

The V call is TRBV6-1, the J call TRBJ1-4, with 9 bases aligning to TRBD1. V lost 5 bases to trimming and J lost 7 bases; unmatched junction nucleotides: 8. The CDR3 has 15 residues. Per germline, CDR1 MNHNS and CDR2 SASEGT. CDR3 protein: CASSPGPDRGEKLFF. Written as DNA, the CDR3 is TGTGCCAGCAGTCCCGGGCCGGACAGGGGTGAAAAACTGTTTTTT.

The CDR3, as DNA: TGTGCCAGCAGCCAAGAATGGGACAGACTCTGGGGCTACACCTTC. It translates to CASSQEWDRLWGYTF. The chain combines TRBV3-1 with TRBJ1-2; 7 bases match TRBD1. V shed 0 bases and J 8 bases; nucleotides not matched to a gene: 9. This CDR3 is 15 amino acids long. Germline assignment: CDR1 LGHDT and CDR2 YNNKEL (reference sequence). The variable domain in full, completed from reference TRBV3-1 and TRBJ1-2, reads DTAVSQTPKYLVTQMGNDKSIKCEQNLGHDTMYWYKQDSKKFLKIMFSYNNKELIINETVPNRFSPKSPDKAHLNLHINSLELGDSAVYFCASSQEWDRLWGYTFGSGTRLTVV.

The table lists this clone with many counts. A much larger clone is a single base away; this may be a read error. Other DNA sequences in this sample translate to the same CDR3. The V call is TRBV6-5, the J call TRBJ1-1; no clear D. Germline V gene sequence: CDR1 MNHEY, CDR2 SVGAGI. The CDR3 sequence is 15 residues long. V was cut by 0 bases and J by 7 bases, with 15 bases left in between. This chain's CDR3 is CASSYSGNLKGEAFF. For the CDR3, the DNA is TGTGCCAGCAGTTACTCGGGTAACCTGAAGGGTGAAGCTTTCTTT.

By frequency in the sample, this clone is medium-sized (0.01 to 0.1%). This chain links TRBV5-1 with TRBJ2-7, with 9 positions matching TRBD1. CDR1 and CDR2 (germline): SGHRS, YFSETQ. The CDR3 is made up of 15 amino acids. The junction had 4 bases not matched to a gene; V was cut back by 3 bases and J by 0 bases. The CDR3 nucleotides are TGCGCCAGCAGCTACGGACAGGGGATCTCCTACGAGCAGTACTTC. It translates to CASSYGQGISYEQYF.

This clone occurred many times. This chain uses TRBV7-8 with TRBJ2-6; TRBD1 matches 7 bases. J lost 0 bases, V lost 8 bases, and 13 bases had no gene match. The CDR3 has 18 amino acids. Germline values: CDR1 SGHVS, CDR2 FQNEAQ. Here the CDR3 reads CASSPGGQPHSGANVLTF. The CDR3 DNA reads TGTGCCAGCTCCCCAGGGGGACAACCGCACTCTGGGGCCAACGTCCTGACTTTC.

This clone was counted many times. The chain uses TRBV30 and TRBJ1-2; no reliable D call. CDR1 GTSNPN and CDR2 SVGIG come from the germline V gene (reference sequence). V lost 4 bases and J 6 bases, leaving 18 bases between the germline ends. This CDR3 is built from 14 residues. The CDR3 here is CAWKGSPFSDGYTF. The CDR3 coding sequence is TGTGCCTGGAAGGGCAGTCCTTTTTCGGATGGCTACACCTTC.

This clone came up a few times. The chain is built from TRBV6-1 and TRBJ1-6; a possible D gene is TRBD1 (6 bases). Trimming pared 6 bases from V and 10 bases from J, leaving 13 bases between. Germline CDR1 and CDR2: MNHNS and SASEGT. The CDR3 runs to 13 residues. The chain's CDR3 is CASSLRGASPLHF. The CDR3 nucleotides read TGTGCCAGCAGCCTACGGGGGGCCTCACCCCTCCACTTT.

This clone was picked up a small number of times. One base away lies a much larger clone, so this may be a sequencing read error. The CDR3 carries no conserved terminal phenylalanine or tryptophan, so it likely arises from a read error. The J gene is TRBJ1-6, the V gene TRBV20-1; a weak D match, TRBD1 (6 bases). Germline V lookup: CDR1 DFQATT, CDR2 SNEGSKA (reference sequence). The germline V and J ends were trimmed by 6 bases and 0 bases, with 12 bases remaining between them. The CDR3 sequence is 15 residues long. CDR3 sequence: CSARDMSSYNSPLHL. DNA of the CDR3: TGCAGTGCACGGGACATGAGCTCCTATAATTCACCCCTCCACCTT.

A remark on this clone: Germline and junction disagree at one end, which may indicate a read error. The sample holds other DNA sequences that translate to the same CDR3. CDR3 coding DNA: TGTGCCAGCAGCTTAAGAGCGGGTTACAATGAGCAATTCTTC. It codes for CASSLRAGYNEQFF. This chain links TRBV7-3 with TRBJ2-1; tentative D call: TRBD2 (6 bases). The CDR3 consists of 14 residues. Germline CDR1 is SGHTA and CDR2 is FQGTGA.

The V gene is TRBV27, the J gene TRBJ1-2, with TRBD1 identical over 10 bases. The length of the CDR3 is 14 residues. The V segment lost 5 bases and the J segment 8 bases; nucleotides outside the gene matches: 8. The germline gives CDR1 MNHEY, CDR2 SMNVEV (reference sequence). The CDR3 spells CASSERGQGYGYTF. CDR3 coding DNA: TGTGCCAGCAGTGAAAGGGGACAGGGGTACGGCTACACCTTC.

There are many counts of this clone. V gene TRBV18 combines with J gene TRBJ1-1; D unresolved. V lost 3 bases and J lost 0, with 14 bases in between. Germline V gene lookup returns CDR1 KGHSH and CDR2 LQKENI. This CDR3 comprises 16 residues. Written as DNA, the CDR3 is TGTGCCAGCTCACCCCCGGACGGAGGTATGAACACTGAAGCTTTCTTT. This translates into CASSPPDGGMNTEAFF.

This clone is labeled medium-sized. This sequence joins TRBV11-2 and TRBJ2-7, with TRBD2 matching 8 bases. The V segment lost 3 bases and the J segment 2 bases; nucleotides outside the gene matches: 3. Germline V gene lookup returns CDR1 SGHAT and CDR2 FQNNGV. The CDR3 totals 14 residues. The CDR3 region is CASSFGGGTYEQYF. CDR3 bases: TGTGCCAGCAGCTTCGGCGGGGGGACCTACGAGCAGTACTTC.

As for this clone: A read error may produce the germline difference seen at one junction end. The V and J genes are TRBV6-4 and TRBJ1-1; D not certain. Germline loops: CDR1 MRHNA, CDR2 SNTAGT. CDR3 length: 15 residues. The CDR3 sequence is CASSYSYAGSSEAFF. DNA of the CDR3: TGTGCCAGCAGTTACTCTTATGCCGGATCCTCCGAAGCTTTCTTT.

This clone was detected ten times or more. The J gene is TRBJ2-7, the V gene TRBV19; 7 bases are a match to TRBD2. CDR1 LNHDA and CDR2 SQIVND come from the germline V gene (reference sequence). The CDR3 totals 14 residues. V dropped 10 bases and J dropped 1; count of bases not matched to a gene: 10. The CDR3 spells CATTVSGNSYEQYF. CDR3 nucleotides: TGTGCCACTACGGTCAGCGGGAATTCCTACGAGCAGTACTTC. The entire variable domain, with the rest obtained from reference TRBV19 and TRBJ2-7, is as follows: DGGITQSPKYLFRKEGQNVTLSCEQNLNHDAMYWYRQDPGQGLRLIYYSQIVNDFQKGDIAEGYSVSREKKESFPLTVTSAQKNPTAFYLCATTVSGNSYEQYFGPGTRLTVT.